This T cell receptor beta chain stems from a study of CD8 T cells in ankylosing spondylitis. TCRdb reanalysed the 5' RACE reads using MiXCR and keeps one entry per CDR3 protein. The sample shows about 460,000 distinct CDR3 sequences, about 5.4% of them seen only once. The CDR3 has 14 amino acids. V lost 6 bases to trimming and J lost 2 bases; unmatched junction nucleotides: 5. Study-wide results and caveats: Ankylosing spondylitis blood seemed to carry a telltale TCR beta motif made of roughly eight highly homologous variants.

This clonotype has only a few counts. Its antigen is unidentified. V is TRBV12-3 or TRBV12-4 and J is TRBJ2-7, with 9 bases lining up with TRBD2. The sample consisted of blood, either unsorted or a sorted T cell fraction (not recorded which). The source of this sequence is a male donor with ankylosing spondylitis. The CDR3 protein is CASSPSGRPYEQYF. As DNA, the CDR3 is TGTGCCAGCAGCCCCAGCGGGAGGCCCTACGAGCAGTACTTC.